The following is a TCR beta chain sequence with its context. Terminally differentiated effector memory CD45RA+ cells were excluded by CCR7 positive selection of CD45RO-negative cells. Germline lookup yields CDR1 ENHRY and CDR2 SYGVKD. CDR3 length equals 14 residues. V was clipped by 11 bases and J by 0 bases, with 14 bases between them. The protocol was immunoSEQ multiplex PCR, while the TCRdb copy is restricted to in-frame clones and leaves out a portion. The sample shows about 2.1 million clones, over 85% of them seen only once. This record comes from a study of shared clonotypes between healthy human individuals.

Sequencing was done on a sample of naive CD8+ T cells from PBMCs. J is TRBJ1-5 and V is TRBV10-3, with D perhaps TRBD1 (5 bases). This receptor was obtained from a man between 18 and 29 years old in good health. Some clones in this sample may be carry-over from other donors' samples. CDR3: CADNTGYSNQPQHF. CDR3 DNA sequence: TGTGCCGATAATACAGGATATAGCAATCAGCCCCAGCATTTT.